A selection of T cell receptor beta chains follows, all from one sample in a study of regulatory T cells in long-lasting Graves disease. TCRdb independently ran MiXCR on the multiplex PCR reads; one entry per CDR3 protein. Of approximately 470,000 distinct CDR3 sequences detected, around 16% appear once; the ten largest clones hold 10% to 15%. The sample also formed part of further work on T cells in Graves' hyperthyroidism and ophthalmopathy.

This specimen consisted of peripheral blood mononuclear cells (PBMCs), obtained at new diagnosis, from a patient treated with antithyroid drugs. These receptors were obtained from a man aged 35 to 55 with Graves disease. The CDR3 runs from the conserved cysteine through the conserved F or W. Fields, in order: CDR3 DNA, CDR3 protein, clone size, D gene, V gene, J gene. D genes are given only for firm matches. For some rows the clone size is stated as once, few or many, or as a class when expanded; others skip it.

cdr3_nt: TGTGCCAGCAGCCAGGGCGACAGGGCATGGAATTCACCCCTCCACTTT; cdr3_aa: CASSQGDRAWNSPLHF; clone_size: many; d_call: TRBD1; v_call: TRBV3-1; j_call: TRBJ1-6
cdr3_nt: TGTGCCAGCAGTCCGGGGGGCAGGCCAAACACTGAAGCTTTCTTT; cdr3_aa: CASSPGGRPNTEAFF; clone_size: many; d_call: NA; v_call: TRBV28; j_call: TRBJ1-1
cdr3_nt: TGTGCCAGCAGGCCTGGGACTTTTCTCCACGAGCAGTACTTC; cdr3_aa: CASRPGTFLHEQYF; clone_size: many; d_call: NA; v_call: TRBV28; j_call: TRBJ2-7
cdr3_nt: TGTGCCAGCAGCTGGGGAGGGTACCAAGAGACCCAGTACTTC; cdr3_aa: CASSWGGYQETQYF; clone_size: many; d_call: TRBD2; v_call: TRBV6-1; j_call: TRBJ2-5
cdr3_nt: TGTGCCAGCAGCCGGCCTTCGAGCGGGAGGGCAGATACGCAGTATTTT; cdr3_aa: CASSRPSSGRADTQYF; clone_size: many; d_call: TRBD2; v_call: TRBV13; j_call: TRBJ2-3
cdr3_nt: TGTGCCAGCAGCCGCAGGGATAGGCCTGAAGCTTTCTTT; cdr3_aa: CASSRRDRPEAFF; clone_size: many; d_call: NA; v_call: TRBV7-9; j_call: TRBJ1-1
cdr3_nt: TGTGCCAGCAGCTCACGGACTAGCGGGACTTACGAGCAGTACTTC; cdr3_aa: CASSSRTSGTYEQYF; clone_size: many; d_call: TRBD2; v_call: TRBV11-2; j_call: TRBJ2-7
cdr3_nt: TGTGCCAGCAGTTACTCGAACGGGGGGACCTATGGCTACACCTTC; cdr3_aa: CASSYSNGGTYGYTF; clone_size: many; d_call: NA; v_call: TRBV6-5; j_call: TRBJ1-2
cdr3_nt: TGTGCCAGCAGCGTAGAACCCCTAAACTACGAGCAGTACTTC; cdr3_aa: CASSVEPLNYEQYF; clone_size: few; d_call: NA; v_call: TRBV9; j_call: TRBJ2-7
cdr3_nt: TGTGCCGGAGATTACGAGCAGTACTTC; cdr3_aa: CAGDYEQYF; clone_size: few; d_call: NA; v_call: TRBV6-2/TRBV6-3; j_call: TRBJ2-7
cdr3_nt: TGCAGTATAACAAGAAAAGAGACCCAGTACTTC; cdr3_aa: CSITRKETQYF; clone_size: NA; d_call: NA; v_call: TRBV20-1; j_call: TRBJ2-5
cdr3_nt: TGCGCCAGCAGCTTGGATAGCCCCTTGACAGATACGCAGTATTTT; cdr3_aa: CASSLDSPLTDTQYF; clone_size: many; d_call: NA; v_call: TRBV5-1; j_call: TRBJ2-3
cdr3_nt: TGCAGTGCCAATGACATTTCCTCTGGGGCCAACGTCCTGACTTTC; cdr3_aa: CSANDISSGANVLTF; clone_size: many; d_call: NA; v_call: TRBV20-1; j_call: TRBJ2-6
cdr3_nt: TGTGCCAGCAGTATGCCCAGCGGGGCAAACACTGAAGCTTTCTTT; cdr3_aa: CASSMPSGANTEAFF; clone_size: many; d_call: NA; v_call: TRBV28; j_call: TRBJ1-1
cdr3_nt: TGCAGTGCTAGTAAGACTAGCCATCTCTACGAGCAGTACTTC; cdr3_aa: CSASKTSHLYEQYF; clone_size: many; d_call: TRBD2; v_call: TRBV20-1; j_call: TRBJ2-7
cdr3_nt: TGCGCCAGCAGCCAGGCCGGACAGAGCCAGATAGCCAAAAACATTCAGTACTTC; cdr3_aa: CASSQAGQSQIAKNIQYF; clone_size: NA; d_call: NA; v_call: TRBV4-1; j_call: TRBJ2-4
cdr3_nt: TGTGCCAGCAGCTTAGCGGGACTAGCGGGTCCTTACAATGAGCAGTTCTTC; cdr3_aa: CASSLAGLAGPYNEQFF; clone_size: many; d_call: TRBD2; v_call: TRBV7-9; j_call: TRBJ2-1
cdr3_nt: TGTGCCAGCAGCCGTACGTCCGGGACAAACTCCTACGAGCAGTACTTC; cdr3_aa: CASSRTSGTNSYEQYF; clone_size: few; d_call: NA; v_call: TRBV7-9; j_call: TRBJ2-7
cdr3_nt: TGTGCCAGCAGCCCCGACGCCTCCTATGGCTACACCTTC; cdr3_aa: CASSPDASYGYTF; clone_size: few; d_call: NA; v_call: TRBV11-2; j_call: TRBJ1-2
cdr3_nt: TGTGCCAGCCTCACCGGGACAGCGCACTCTGGAAACACCATATATTTT; cdr3_aa: CASLTGTAHSGNTIYF; clone_size: NA; d_call: TRBD1; v_call: TRBV28; j_call: TRBJ1-3
cdr3_nt: TGCGCCAGCAGCCAAGGTGAAAGGAGGTTCCCAGATACGCAGTATTTT; cdr3_aa: CASSQGERRFPDTQYF; clone_size: NA; d_call: NA; v_call: TRBV4-1; j_call: TRBJ2-3
cdr3_nt: TGCGCCAGCAGCTTGGAAGGGACAGGCTCCTACGAGCAGTACTTC; cdr3_aa: CASSLEGTGSYEQYF; clone_size: many; d_call: TRBD1; v_call: TRBV5-1; j_call: TRBJ2-7
cdr3_nt: TGTGCCAGCAGCCCCGAGAGAGATACGCAGTATTTT; cdr3_aa: CASSPERDTQYF; clone_size: NA; d_call: NA; v_call: TRBV7-9; j_call: TRBJ2-3
cdr3_nt: TGTGCCTGGACGTGGAGCAATGAGCAGTTCTTC; cdr3_aa: CAWTWSNEQFF; clone_size: many; d_call: NA; v_call: TRBV30; j_call: TRBJ2-1
cdr3_nt: TGTGCCAGCAGTTCTCCCCATGAGCAGTTCTTC; cdr3_aa: CASSSPHEQFF; clone_size: many; d_call: NA; v_call: TRBV27; j_call: TRBJ2-1
cdr3_nt: TGCAGTGCTGGAACAGGGGACTTCCTGTTTTTT; cdr3_aa: CSAGTGDFLFF; clone_size: NA; d_call: TRBD1; v_call: TRBV20-1; j_call: TRBJ1-4
cdr3_nt: TGTGCCAGCAGTTATGGGACAGGGATCTACGAGCAGTACTTC; cdr3_aa: CASSYGTGIYEQYF; clone_size: many; d_call: TRBD1; v_call: TRBV12-3/TRBV12-4; j_call: TRBJ2-7
cdr3_nt: TGTGCCACCAGTGATTCTCGACTAGCGGAACAAGAGACCCAGTACTTC; cdr3_aa: CATSDSRLAEQETQYF; clone_size: few; d_call: TRBD2; v_call: TRBV24-1; j_call: TRBJ2-5
cdr3_nt: TGTGCCAGCAGCCTTGGGACAGGGGGTAGTCAGCCCCAGCATTTT; cdr3_aa: CASSLGTGGSQPQHF; clone_size: NA; d_call: TRBD1; v_call: TRBV12-3/TRBV12-4; j_call: TRBJ1-5
cdr3_nt: TGTGCCAGCAGTAAACAGGCCAGAGATACGCAGTATTTT; cdr3_aa: CASSKQARDTQYF; clone_size: many; d_call: NA; v_call: TRBV28; j_call: TRBJ2-3
cdr3_nt: TGCGCCAGCAGCTTACCCACTAGCGGGGCCTACAATGAGCAGTTCTTC; cdr3_aa: CASSLPTSGAYNEQFF; clone_size: many; d_call: TRBD2; v_call: TRBV5-1; j_call: TRBJ2-1
cdr3_nt: TGTGCCAGCAGCGCGACTGAAGGGACCCAGTACTTC; cdr3_aa: CASSATEGTQYF; clone_size: many; d_call: NA; v_call: TRBV2; j_call: TRBJ2-5
cdr3_nt: TGCGCCAGCAGCCAAGTCCAGGGAGGCAATCAGCCCCAGCATTTT; cdr3_aa: CASSQVQGGNQPQHF; clone_size: many; d_call: NA; v_call: TRBV4-1; j_call: TRBJ1-5
cdr3_nt: TGCGCCAGCAGCCCAGGTCTGGGACAGGCGAATCACGAGCAGTACTTC; cdr3_aa: CASSPGLGQANHEQYF; clone_size: many; d_call: TRBD1; v_call: TRBV5-1; j_call: TRBJ2-7
cdr3_nt: TGTGCCAGCAGGAGGACAGAGAACACCGGGGAGCTGTTTTTT; cdr3_aa: CASRRTENTGELFF; clone_size: many; d_call: NA; v_call: TRBV7-3; j_call: TRBJ2-2
cdr3_nt: TGTGCCAGCAGTGACTTAGCGGGAGGCACCACAGATACGCAGTATTTT; cdr3_aa: CASSDLAGGTTDTQYF; clone_size: NA; d_call: TRBD2; v_call: TRBV6-2/TRBV6-3; j_call: TRBJ2-3
cdr3_nt: TGTGCCAGCAGCTTAGCTGGGAGAGGAGTTGAAAAACTGTTTTTT; cdr3_aa: CASSLAGRGVEKLFF; clone_size: NA; d_call: NA; v_call: TRBV7-9; j_call: TRBJ1-4
cdr3_nt: TGCAGCGTTGGACGAACAGGGGCGGATACGCAGTATTTT; cdr3_aa: CSVGRTGADTQYF; clone_size: NA; d_call: TRBD1; v_call: TRBV29-1; j_call: TRBJ2-3
cdr3_nt: TGTGCCAGCAGCTTGGACCTTTCGGGACAGGGGACCTACGAGCAGTACTTC; cdr3_aa: CASSLDLSGQGTYEQYF; clone_size: NA; d_call: TRBD1; v_call: TRBV5-6; j_call: TRBJ2-7
cdr3_nt: TGTGCCTGGGGGGCTCAAGGGAGGGGGGAGCTGTTTTTT; cdr3_aa: CAWGAQGRGELFF; clone_size: many; d_call: NA; v_call: TRBV30; j_call: TRBJ2-2
cdr3_nt: TGCAGTGCTAGAGATCTCGGCAGCACCACTGAAGCTTTCTTT; cdr3_aa: CSARDLGSTTEAFF; clone_size: many; d_call: NA; v_call: TRBV20-1; j_call: TRBJ1-1
cdr3_nt: TGTGCCACCAACGCGTGGCGCACCGGGGAGCTGTTTTTT; cdr3_aa: CATNAWRTGELFF; clone_size: few; d_call: NA; v_call: TRBV15; j_call: TRBJ2-2
cdr3_nt: TGTGCCAGCTCACAGACTAGCGGAGGGATCAATGAGCAGTTCTTC; cdr3_aa: CASSQTSGGINEQFF; clone_size: many; d_call: TRBD2; v_call: TRBV18; j_call: TRBJ2-1
cdr3_nt: TGTGCCAGCAGTTATCAAACAGGGTACGAGCAGTACTTC; cdr3_aa: CASSYQTGYEQYF; clone_size: many; d_call: NA; v_call: TRBV6-5; j_call: TRBJ2-7
cdr3_nt: TGTGCCAGCAGCTCGGGACTCTACACAGATACGCAGTATTTT; cdr3_aa: CASSSGLYTDTQYF; clone_size: many; d_call: NA; v_call: TRBV7-2; j_call: TRBJ2-3
cdr3_nt: TGCAGTGCTAGAGTCTATGGCTACACCTTC; cdr3_aa: CSARVYGYTF; clone_size: NA; d_call: NA; v_call: TRBV20-1; j_call: TRBJ1-2
cdr3_nt: TGTGCCAGCAGTTTATTGGCCCGGCTTAACGAGCAGTACTTC; cdr3_aa: CASSLLARLNEQYF; clone_size: many; d_call: NA; v_call: TRBV28; j_call: TRBJ2-7
cdr3_nt: TGTGCCAGCAGTTTAGAGAGGGGCACCTATAATTCACCCCTCCACTTT; cdr3_aa: CASSLERGTYNSPLHF; clone_size: few; d_call: NA; v_call: TRBV12-3/TRBV12-4; j_call: TRBJ1-6
cdr3_nt: TGTGCCAGCAGCCGAACGGTGACTCGCACCAGGGAGCTGTTTTTT; cdr3_aa: CASSRTVTRTRELFF; clone_size: few; d_call: NA; v_call: TRBV6-1; j_call: TRBJ2-2
cdr3_nt: TGTGCCAGCAGGCCGAACTACGGTGAGCAGTTCTTC; cdr3_aa: CASRPNYGEQFF; clone_size: few; d_call: NA; v_call: TRBV27; j_call: TRBJ2-1
cdr3_nt: TGCGCCAGCAGCCAAATAGAGGCAGGGCGGCAAGAGACCCAGTACTTC; cdr3_aa: CASSQIEAGRQETQYF; clone_size: many; d_call: NA; v_call: TRBV4-1; j_call: TRBJ2-5
cdr3_nt: TGCAGTGCTAGAGGGGGCACCGGGACTAGCGGTAGCACAGATACGCAGTATTTT; cdr3_aa: CSARGGTGTSGSTDTQYF; clone_size: few; d_call: TRBD2; v_call: TRBV20-1; j_call: TRBJ2-3
cdr3_nt: TGTGCCAGCAGCCGGGGGCAAAGCAATCAGCCCCAGCATTTT; cdr3_aa: CASSRGQSNQPQHF; clone_size: many; d_call: NA; v_call: TRBV3-1; j_call: TRBJ1-5
cdr3_nt: TGCAGTGCTAGAGACCCCGGGACTAGCGGGGATGAGCAGTTCTTC; cdr3_aa: CSARDPGTSGDEQFF; clone_size: many; d_call: TRBD2; v_call: TRBV20-1; j_call: TRBJ2-1
cdr3_nt: TGCGCCAGCAGCTTGGCCTTAGGGGTTGATGAGCAGTTCTTC; cdr3_aa: CASSLALGVDEQFF; clone_size: many; d_call: NA; v_call: TRBV5-1; j_call: TRBJ2-1
cdr3_nt: TGTGCCAGCAGCTCCCAAGGAGCTAGCGGCCAAGAGACCCAGTACTTC; cdr3_aa: CASSSQGASGQETQYF; clone_size: many; d_call: TRBD2; v_call: TRBV11-2; j_call: TRBJ2-5
cdr3_nt: TGTGCCAGCAGTCCGCCTGTAGGGAACACCGGGGAGCTGTTTTTT; cdr3_aa: CASSPPVGNTGELFF; clone_size: NA; d_call: NA; v_call: TRBV6-1; j_call: TRBJ2-2